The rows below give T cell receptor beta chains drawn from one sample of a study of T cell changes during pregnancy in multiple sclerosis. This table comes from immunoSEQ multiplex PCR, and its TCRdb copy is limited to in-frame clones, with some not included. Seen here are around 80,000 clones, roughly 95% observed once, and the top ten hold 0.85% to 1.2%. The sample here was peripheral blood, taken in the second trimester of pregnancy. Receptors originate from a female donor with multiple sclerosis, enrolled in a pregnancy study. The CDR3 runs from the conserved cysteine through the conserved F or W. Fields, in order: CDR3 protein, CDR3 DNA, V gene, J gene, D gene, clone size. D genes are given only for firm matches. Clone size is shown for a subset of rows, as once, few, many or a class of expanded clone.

CDR3aa: CASSQLAGSGYNEQFF
CDR3nt: TGTGCCAGCAGCCAACTAGCGGGGTCGGGGTACAATGAGCAGTTCTTC
v_gene: TRBV14
j_gene: TRBJ2-1
d_gene: TRBD2
abundance: .

CDR3aa: CASRDSGRSYNEQFF
CDR3nt: TGTGCCAGCAGGGATAGCGGGCGCTCCTACAATGAGCAGTTCTTC
v_gene: TRBV2
j_gene: TRBJ2-1
d_gene: TRBD2
abundance: .

CDR3aa: CASSLEAVSGEQFF
CDR3nt: TGCGCCAGCAGCTTGGAAGCCGTATCGGGGGAGCAGTTCTTC
v_gene: TRBV5-1
j_gene: TRBJ2-1
d_gene: .
abundance: .

CDR3aa: CSVEASNQETQYF
CDR3nt: TGCAGCGTTGAGGCCAGTAACCAAGAGACCCAGTACTTC
v_gene: TRBV29-1
j_gene: TRBJ2-5
d_gene: .
abundance: .

CDR3aa: CASSIGPAGGTDTQYF
CDR3nt: TGTGCCAGTAGTATAGGTCCAGCGGGGGGCACAGATACGCAGTATTTT
v_gene: TRBV19
j_gene: TRBJ2-3
d_gene: TRBD2
abundance: .

CDR3aa: CSVSPLLAGFTDTQYF
CDR3nt: TGCAGCGTGAGCCCCTTACTAGCGGGATTCACAGATACGCAGTATTTT
v_gene: TRBV29-1
j_gene: TRBJ2-3
d_gene: TRBD2
abundance: few

CDR3aa: CAIRRGGDQANYGYTF
CDR3nt: TGTGCCATCAGAAGGGGAGGAGACCAAGCTAACTATGGCTACACCTTC
v_gene: TRBV10-3
j_gene: TRBJ1-2
d_gene: .
abundance: .

CDR3aa: CASSPRGGSTDTQYF
CDR3nt: TGTGCCAGCAGCCCCAGAGGCGGGAGCACAGATACGCAGTATTTT
v_gene: TRBV9
j_gene: TRBJ2-3
d_gene: .
abundance: once

CDR3aa: CASSFGGIKVPSSYNEQFF
CDR3nt: TGTGCCAGCAGCTTTGGCGGGATCAAAGTCCCCAGCTCCTACAATGAGCAGTTCTTC
v_gene: TRBV12-1
j_gene: TRBJ2-1
d_gene: .
abundance: .

CDR3aa: CASSFNWGAGVYNEQFF
CDR3nt: TGTGCCAGCAGCTTCAATTGGGGGGCGGGGGTATACAATGAGCAGTTCTTC
v_gene: TRBV11-3
j_gene: TRBJ2-1
d_gene: .
abundance: .

CDR3aa: CASTRQGAFF
CDR3nt: TGTGCCAGCACAAGACAGGGGGCTTTCTTT
v_gene: TRBV9
j_gene: TRBJ1-1
d_gene: TRBD1
abundance: .

CDR3aa: CAWTDRGGTEAFF
CDR3nt: TGTGCCTGGACCGACAGGGGAGGCACTGAAGCTTTCTTT
v_gene: TRBV30
j_gene: TRBJ1-1
d_gene: TRBD1
abundance: .

CDR3aa: CASSQGTSGTYEQYF
CDR3nt: TGTGCCAGCAGCCAAGGGACTAGCGGGACCTACGAGCAGTACTTC
v_gene: TRBV14
j_gene: TRBJ2-7
d_gene: TRBD2
abundance: .

CDR3aa: CASSEKWSGAGELFF
CDR3nt: TGTGCCAGCAGTGAAAAATGGAGCGGGGCCGGGGAGCTGTTTTTT
v_gene: TRBV2
j_gene: TRBJ2-2
d_gene: TRBD2
abundance: .

CDR3aa: CASSFLLPSGPRGEQYF
CDR3nt: TGTGCCAGCAGCTTTCTGTTGCCTAGCGGCCCCCGGGGGGAGCAGTACTTC
v_gene: TRBV7-8
j_gene: TRBJ2-7
d_gene: TRBD2
abundance: .

CDR3aa: CASRGQGGVQETQYF
CDR3nt: TGTGCCAGCAGGGGACAGGGTGGGGTTCAAGAGACCCAGTACTTC
v_gene: TRBV6-5
j_gene: TRBJ2-5
d_gene: TRBD1
abundance: .

CDR3aa: CASSLFSSYEQYF
CDR3nt: TGTGCCAGCAGCTTATTTAGCTCCTACGAGCAGTACTTC
v_gene: TRBV7-8
j_gene: TRBJ2-7
d_gene: .
abundance: once

CDR3aa: CASSLGRNEQFF
CDR3nt: TGTGCCAGCAGTTTGGGGCGAAATGAGCAGTTCTTC
v_gene: TRBV28
j_gene: TRBJ2-1
d_gene: .
abundance: .

CDR3aa: CASSLATGGGNQPQHF
CDR3nt: TGTGCCAGCAGCTTAGCGACAGGGGGGGGCAATCAGCCCCAGCATTTT
v_gene: TRBV7-8
j_gene: TRBJ1-5
d_gene: TRBD1
abundance: once

CDR3aa: CASSLVAGGARTDTQYF
CDR3nt: TGTGCCAGCAGCTTAGTTGCGGGAGGTGCGAGGACAGATACGCAGTATTTT
v_gene: TRBV7-2
j_gene: TRBJ2-3
d_gene: TRBD2
abundance: .

CDR3aa: CSVLGAGEKLFF
CDR3nt: TGCAGCGTTCTGGGGGCAGGGGAAAAACTGTTTTTT
v_gene: TRBV29-1
j_gene: TRBJ1-4
d_gene: .
abundance: .

CDR3aa: CASSLFGLAGALRNEQFF
CDR3nt: TGCGCCAGCAGCCTCTTTGGACTAGCGGGAGCACTGAGAAATGAGCAGTTCTTC
v_gene: TRBV5-1
j_gene: TRBJ2-1
d_gene: TRBD2
abundance: .

CDR3aa: CASTVLSGRRGTGELFF
CDR3nt: TGTGCCAGCACGGTCCTTAGCGGGAGACGGGGCACCGGGGAGCTGTTTTTT
v_gene: TRBV27
j_gene: TRBJ2-2
d_gene: TRBD2
abundance: .

CDR3aa: CASSIPTGQEKLFF
CDR3nt: TGTGCCAGCAGTATCCCCACAGGGCAGGAAAAACTGTTTTTT
v_gene: TRBV28
j_gene: TRBJ1-4
d_gene: .
abundance: .

CDR3aa: CASSSLNYGSGTEGYGYTF
CDR3nt: TGTGCCAGCAGCTCCCTTAACTACGGTTCCGGGACAGAGGGGTATGGCTACACCTTC
v_gene: TRBV7-4
j_gene: TRBJ1-2
d_gene: TRBD1
abundance: once

CDR3aa: CASTASGKGNEQFF
CDR3nt: TGTGCCAGCACGGCTAGCGGGAAGGGCAATGAGCAGTTCTTC
v_gene: TRBV11-2
j_gene: TRBJ2-1
d_gene: TRBD2
abundance: .